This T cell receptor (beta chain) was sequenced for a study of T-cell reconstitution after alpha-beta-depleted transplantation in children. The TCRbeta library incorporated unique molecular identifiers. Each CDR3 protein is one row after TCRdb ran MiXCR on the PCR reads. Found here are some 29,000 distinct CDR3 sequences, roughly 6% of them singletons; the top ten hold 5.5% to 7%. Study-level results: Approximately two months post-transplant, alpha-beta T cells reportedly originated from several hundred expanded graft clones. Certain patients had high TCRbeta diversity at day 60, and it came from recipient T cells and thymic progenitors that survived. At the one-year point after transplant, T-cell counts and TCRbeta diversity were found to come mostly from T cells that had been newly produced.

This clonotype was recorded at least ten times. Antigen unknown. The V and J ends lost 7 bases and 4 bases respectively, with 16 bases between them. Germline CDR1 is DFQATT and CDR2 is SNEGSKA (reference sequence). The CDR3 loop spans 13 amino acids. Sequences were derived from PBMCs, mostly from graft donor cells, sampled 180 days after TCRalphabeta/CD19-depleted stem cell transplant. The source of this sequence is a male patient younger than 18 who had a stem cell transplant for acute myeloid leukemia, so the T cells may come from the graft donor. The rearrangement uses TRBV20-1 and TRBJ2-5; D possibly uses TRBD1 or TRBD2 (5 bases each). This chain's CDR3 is CSGGGPQRETQYF. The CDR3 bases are TGCAGTGGGGGCGGGCCCCAGAGAGAGACCCAGTACTTC.